The 15 T cell receptor beta chains listed next were all sequenced from one sample in a study of CXCR3-negative and CXCR3-positive naive CD8 T cells. It was by 5' RACE with UMI labels that the TRB cDNA libraries were prepared. TCRdb re-called the 5' RACE reads, yielding one record per CDR3 amino acid sequence without DNA. The sample has approximately 62,000 distinct CDR3 sequences; the top ten hold around 4%. Source material: naive CXCR3- CD8+ T cells from blood. The subset here: CD45RO-CCR7+CD27+CD95- naive CD8+ T cells lacking CXCR3 (TNR3-). These receptors originate from a human donor in good health. Some clones in this sample may be carry-over from other donors' samples.

The chain combines TRBV7-6 with TRBJ1-3. Germline assignment: CDR1 SGHVS and CDR2 FNYEAQ. This CDR3 region has 14 residues. CDR3 amino acids: CASSFRSPGNTIYF.

This sequence joins TRBV7-8 and TRBJ1-1. This CDR3 has 14 residues. Germline assignment: CDR1 SGHVS and CDR2 FQNEAQ. Here the CDR3 reads CASSLYRDDAEAFF.

The chain recombines TRBV29-1 with TRBJ2-1; TCRdb calls TRBD1, which cannot be checked without DNA. Germline loops: CDR1 SQVTM, CDR2 ANQGSEA. The length of the CDR3 is 16 residues. CDR3 sequence: CSVEIPGGRRYNEQFF.

J is TRBJ2-7 and V is TRBV15. This CDR3 is built from 13 residues. CDR1 is LNHNV and CDR2 is YYDKDF in the germline V gene (reference sequence). CDR3 residues: CATSGRLAGEQYF.

The chain uses TRBV29-1 and TRBJ2-7; TCRdb lists TRBD1, though no DNA is available to test this call. There are 14 residues in the CDR3. Germline V gene lookup returns CDR1 SQVTM and CDR2 ANQGSEA. This chain's CDR3 is CSVAIGTGDYEQYF.

The rearrangement links TRBV12-3 or TRBV12-4 to TRBJ2-3; no DNA is available, so the TRBD2 call from TCRdb remains unchecked. The CDR3 has 19 amino acids. CDR3 in amino acids: CASSLVALTSGDLADTQYF.

This chain uses TRBV27 with TRBJ2-1; lacking DNA, the TRBD2 call made by TCRdb goes unchecked. Germline V gene data show CDR1 as MNHEY and CDR2 as SMNVEV (reference sequence). CDR3 length: 15 residues. The CDR3 sequence is CASTFSSGGAYEQFF.

The chain is built from TRBV4-3 and TRBJ2-1; as DNA is missing, the TRBD2 call by TCRdb cannot be tested. This CDR3 has 16 amino acids. The germline CDR1 and CDR2 sequences are LGHNA and YSLEER. The CDR3: CASSQIAGEGYNEQFF.

The CDR3 reads CASSPWGTVPETQYF. The chain is built from TRBV25-1 and TRBJ2-5; without DNA, the TCRdb call of TRBD1 cannot be checked. Germline CDR1 and CDR2: MGHDK and SYGVNS. The CDR3 spans 15 residues.

The rearrangement uses TRBV6-2 or TRBV6-3 and TRBJ2-7; no DNA is available, so the TRBD1 call from TCRdb remains unchecked. The CDR3 length is 14 residues. Germline CDR1 is MNHEY and CDR2 is SVGEGT. CDR3 in amino acids: CASSYPPGPYEQYF.

The chain links TRBV4-1 to TRBJ2-2; TCRdb returns TRBD2, unconfirmable since there is no DNA. The germline gives CDR1 MGHRA, CDR2 YSYEKL. This CDR3 region has 17 residues. The CDR3 sequence: CASSRPVAEDYTGELFF.

The CDR3 reads CASSFDPLTEAFF. The rearrangement links TRBV12-3 or TRBV12-4 to TRBJ1-1. This CDR3 has 13 amino acids.

The chain joins TRBV7-6 to TRBJ2-7; no DNA is available, so the TRBD1 call from TCRdb remains unchecked. The CDR3 loop spans 16 amino acids. Germline V gene sequence: CDR1 SGHVS, CDR2 FNYEAQ. CDR3 loop: CASSLVDSPGVHEQYF.

V usage is TRBV7-3 and J usage is TRBJ2-1; the TRBD2 assignment by TCRdb is unverifiable without DNA. The germline V gene has CDR1 SGHTA and CDR2 FQGTGA. CDR3 size: 15 residues. The CDR3 is CASSLIAGGLGEQFF.

This sequence joins TRBV7-9 and TRBJ2-1. The CDR3 loop spans 16 amino acids. Germline lookup yields CDR1 SEHNR and CDR2 FQNEAQ (reference sequence). The CDR3 region is CASSLGALPTYNEQFF.